The rows below give T cell receptor beta chains drawn from one sample of a study of T cells after yellow fever vaccination. TCRdb called the 5' RACE reads again in MiXCR, with one record for every CDR3 protein. The sample carries about 340,000 distinct CDR3 sequences, about 12% recorded once. Sequenced here: CD4+ T cells sorted from PBMCs, sampled 15 days after the yellow fever booster vaccination. Receptors originate from a man between 18 and 35 years old who received the YFV17D yellow fever vaccine. Both conserved end residues are trimmed from each CDR3.

J,V,CDR3
TRBJ2-1,TRBV12-3/TRBV12-4,ASSFRPNEQF
TRBJ1-4,TRBV9,ASSVGGPEEEKLF
TRBJ1-4,TRBV6-5,ASSYAGPREKLF
TRBJ2-1,TRBV3-1,ASSQDVGEQF
TRBJ2-4,TRBV10-2,ASSDVLAGFKNIQY
TRBJ2-4,TRBV5-1,ASADTGEDIQY
TRBJ2-5,TRBV20-1,SAKGRNQETQY
TRBJ2-7,TRBV6-2/TRBV6-3,ASSYFSDTH
TRBJ1-4,TRBV28,ASSLGGAANEKLF
TRBJ1-5,TRBV6-5,ASSPYGNQPQH
TRBJ2-5,TRBV2,ASSAILAGEETQY
TRBJ1-5,TRBV7-2,ASSPGGPQH
TRBJ1-3,TRBV29-1,SGSRQGGNTIY
TRBJ2-2,TRBV10-3,AISEPSVYGELF
TRBJ1-1,TRBV5-1,ASSSGQGALNTEAF
TRBJ2-3,TRBV6-2/TRBV6-3,ASRFTGGWSDTQY
TRBJ2-3,TRBV11-2,ASSLDRHTDTQY
TRBJ2-1,TRBV11-2,ASSPSMGLAGYNEQF
TRBJ1-3,TRBV2,ASSDGFGNTIY
TRBJ2-3,TRBV7-2,ASRITGSDTQY
TRBJ2-3,TRBV25-1,ASSGLVTQY
TRBJ2-2,TRBV5-8,ASSRRGSGELF
TRBJ2-5,TRBV5-1,ASSLASRPQETQY
TRBJ2-7,TRBV7-2,ASSLERRAEQY
TRBJ2-1,TRBV4-1,ASSQDRSDMFYNEQF
TRBJ2-5,TRBV5-4,ASSSYSRTGPQETQY
TRBJ1-1,TRBV27,ASSPLLRGTGGPRGNTEAF
TRBJ2-5,TRBV5-1,ASSLAPAGEKETQY
TRBJ1-2,TRBV2,ASSTQGGLIGGYT